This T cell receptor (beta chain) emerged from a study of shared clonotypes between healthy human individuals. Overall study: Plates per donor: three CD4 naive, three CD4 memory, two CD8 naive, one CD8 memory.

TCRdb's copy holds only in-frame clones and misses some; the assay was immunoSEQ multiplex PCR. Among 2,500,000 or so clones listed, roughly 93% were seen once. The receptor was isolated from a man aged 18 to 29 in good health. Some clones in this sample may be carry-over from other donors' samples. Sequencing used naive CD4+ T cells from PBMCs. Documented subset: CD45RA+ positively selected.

Written as DNA, the CDR3 is TGTGCCAGCAGTACGTACAGTGTGACAGGGTTTTTCACCGGGGAGCTGTTTTTT. Translating it yields CASSTYSVTGFFTGELFF. The chain carries TRBV28 and TRBJ2-2, with TRBD1 matching 7 bases. CDR3 size: 18 residues. V shed 5 bases and J 4 bases; nucleotides not matched to a gene: 16. Germline values: CDR1 MDHEN, CDR2 SYDVKM.